The rows below give T cell receptor beta chains drawn from one sample of a study of beta chain features in type 1 diabetes. TCRdb's table, derived via immunoSEQ multiplex PCR, lists solely in-frame clones and lacks some. Here the sample spans roughly 340,000 clones, about 13% being singletons. Sequencing was done on a sample of naive CD4+ T cells from blood. These receptors all stem from a woman aged 18-29 years with type 1 diabetes. Both conserved end residues are part of each CDR3. A D gene is named only where the DNA matches it firmly. Rows may omit the clone size; those that give it use once, few, many or a size class.

CDR3nt: TGTGCCAGCAGCTTATGGCTAGCGGACCGCCAAGAGACCCAGTACTTC
CDR3aa: CASSLWLADRQETQYF
v_gene: TRBV11-2
d_gene: TRBD2
len: 16
j_gene: TRBJ2-5
abundance: few

CDR3nt: TGTGCCAGCAGCGAGGCGTACTACTACACAGATACGCAGTATTTT
CDR3aa: CASSEAYYYTDTQYF
v_gene: TRBV9
d_gene: NA
len: 15
j_gene: TRBJ2-3
abundance: few

CDR3nt: TGTGCCTGGTGTTCGGGGGACACTGAAGCTTTCTTT
CDR3aa: CAWCSGDTEAFF
v_gene: TRBV30
d_gene: NA
len: 12
j_gene: TRBJ1-1
abundance: few

CDR3nt: TGTGCCACCAGCCCGACTAGCGGGGGCACAGATACGCAGTATTTT
CDR3aa: CATSPTSGGTDTQYF
v_gene: TRBV15
d_gene: TRBD2
len: 15
j_gene: TRBJ2-3
abundance: NA

CDR3nt: TGTGCCAGCAGCCAAGATCGCCGGCAGGACAGCGGCTACGAGCAGTACTTC
CDR3aa: CASSQDRRQDSGYEQYF
v_gene: TRBV4-2
d_gene: NA
len: 17
j_gene: TRBJ2-7
abundance: few

CDR3nt: TGTGCCTGGAGTCAGGACAGGGGGCCTGGAAACACCATATATTTT
CDR3aa: CAWSQDRGPGNTIYF
v_gene: TRBV30
d_gene: TRBD1
len: 15
j_gene: TRBJ1-3
abundance: NA

CDR3nt: TGCGCCAGCAGCTATACGGACAGGGGGCGAGGGAACACTGAAGCTTTCTTT
CDR3aa: CASSYTDRGRGNTEAFF
v_gene: TRBV5-1
d_gene: TRBD1
len: 17
j_gene: TRBJ1-1
abundance: NA

CDR3nt: TGCAGCGTGGCAGGGATGAACACCGGGGAGCTGTTTTTT
CDR3aa: CSVAGMNTGELFF
v_gene: TRBV29-1
d_gene: NA
len: 13
j_gene: TRBJ2-2
abundance: NA

CDR3nt: TGCAGCGTTGAAGGGCAGTTCACAGATACGCAGTATTTT
CDR3aa: CSVEGQFTDTQYF
v_gene: TRBV29-1
d_gene: NA
len: 13
j_gene: TRBJ2-3
abundance: many

CDR3nt: TGTGCCAGCTCACCCCTGACGGGTATGAACACTGAAGCTTTCTTT
CDR3aa: CASSPLTGMNTEAFF
v_gene: TRBV18
d_gene: NA
len: 15
j_gene: TRBJ1-1
abundance: NA

CDR3nt: TGTGCCAGCAGCTTCTTGGGACTAGTGGGTAATGAGCAGTTCTTC
CDR3aa: CASSFLGLVGNEQFF
v_gene: TRBV7-2
d_gene: TRBD2
len: 15
j_gene: TRBJ2-1
abundance: NA

CDR3nt: TGTGCCAGCAGCGTAAACGGGGGGAATGAGCAGTTCTTC
CDR3aa: CASSVNGGNEQFF
v_gene: TRBV9
d_gene: TRBD2
len: 13
j_gene: TRBJ2-1
abundance: few

CDR3nt: TGTGCCAGCAGCCCCGGACTTGACTACGAGCAGTACTTC
CDR3aa: CASSPGLDYEQYF
v_gene: TRBV7-6
d_gene: NA
len: 13
j_gene: TRBJ2-7
abundance: few

CDR3nt: TGTGCCAGTAGTACTATTAGCGGGAGCCCCGAGAATGAGCAGTTCTTC
CDR3aa: CASSTISGSPENEQFF
v_gene: TRBV19
d_gene: TRBD2
len: 16
j_gene: TRBJ2-1
abundance: NA

CDR3nt: TGTGCCAGCAGCTCCCCCCGCTCCTACGAGCAGTACTTC
CDR3aa: CASSSPRSYEQYF
v_gene: TRBV11-2
d_gene: NA
len: 13
j_gene: TRBJ2-7
abundance: few

CDR3nt: TGTGCCAGCAGTGATCGGGACAGGGCGAGCCGCTACACCTTC
CDR3aa: CASSDRDRASRYTF
v_gene: TRBV6-6
d_gene: TRBD1
len: 14
j_gene: TRBJ1-2
abundance: few

CDR3nt: TGTGCCAGCTCGCCCGGGACAGGGGGCATGTATCAGCCCCAGCATTTT
CDR3aa: CASSPGTGGMYQPQHF
v_gene: TRBV18
d_gene: TRBD1
len: 16
j_gene: TRBJ1-5
abundance: NA

CDR3nt: TGTGCCAGCAGTTCCGGACAGGGACCAGATACGCAGTATTTT
CDR3aa: CASSSGQGPDTQYF
v_gene: TRBV28
d_gene: TRBD1
len: 14
j_gene: TRBJ2-3
abundance: NA